This entry concerns a single TCR beta chain. Its antigen is not known. This sample is part of a study of cytomegalovirus exposure and HLA in healthy donors. Study context: In an earlier analysis, 95 million to 140 million unique TCR beta sequences were found from approximately 170 million T cells.

The study ran its PCR with 60 Vbeta and 13 Jbeta primers. Original handling: Later analysis identified some 88 million unique TCR beta chains, 9 million to 12 million shared. Generated by immunoSEQ multiplex PCR, the TCRdb table keeps only in-frame clones and is missing some. For V, J and clone size, that table is used; D and trimming come from the DNA. The data hold under 200,000 clones, with 80% observed a single time. Study-wide results and limits: Sequencing artifact likely explains a cluster of highly shared sequence variants.

Nobody recorded the CMV serostatus of this donor. With 5 bases clipped from V and 5 bases from J, the junction kept 10 bases outside the gene matches. The CDR3 totals 15 residues. Germline CDR1 is SGHAT and CDR2 is FQNNGV. This receptor was taken from a human donor in good health. The source material was PBMCs. This chain links TRBV11-2 with TRBJ2-5; 8 bases fit TRBD2. DNA for the CDR3: TGTGCCAGCAGCGAACGGGGGGGAGTGGGGGAGACCCAGTACTTC. This codes for CASSERGGVGETQYF.